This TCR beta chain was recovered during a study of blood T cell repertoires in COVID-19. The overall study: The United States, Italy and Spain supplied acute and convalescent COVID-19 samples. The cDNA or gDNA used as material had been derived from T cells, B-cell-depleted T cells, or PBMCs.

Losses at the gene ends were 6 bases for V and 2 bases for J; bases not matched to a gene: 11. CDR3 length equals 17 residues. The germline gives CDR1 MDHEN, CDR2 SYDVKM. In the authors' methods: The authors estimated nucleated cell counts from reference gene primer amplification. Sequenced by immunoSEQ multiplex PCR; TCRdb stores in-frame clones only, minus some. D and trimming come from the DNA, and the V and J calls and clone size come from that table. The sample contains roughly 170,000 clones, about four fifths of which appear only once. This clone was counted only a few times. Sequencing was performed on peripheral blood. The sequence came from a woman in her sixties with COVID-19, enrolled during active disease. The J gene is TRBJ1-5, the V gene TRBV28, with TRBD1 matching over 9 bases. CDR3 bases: TGTGCCAGCAGCTCGGACAGGGGAAATCGACGCAATCAGCCCCAGCATTTT. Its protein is CASSSDRGNRRNQPQHF.